Sequencing of this T cell receptor (beta chain) was carried out in a study of early T cells in non-severe SARS-CoV-2 infection. About the research overall: The sequenced material was bulk RNA from unsorted whole blood, and its chains were unpaired. Study-wide points: Database matching using VDJdb favored anti-spike CD8 responses, with private and CD4 specificities left missing.

This clonotype was seen ten or more times. The antigen is unknown. Researchers attached unique molecular identifiers to individual cDNA molecules. TCRdb processed the 5' RACE reads anew with MiXCR; each CDR3 protein has one entry. Altogether 60,000 to 75,000 distinct CDR3 sequences are present, roughly an eighth being singletons, with the ten largest covering 4.5%. The CDR3 extends over 12 amino acids. Trimming removed 1 base from V and 6 bases from J, with 7 bases in between. Germline V gene sequence: CDR1 SEHNR, CDR2 FQNEAQ (reference sequence). Material: whole blood. V is TRBV7-9 and J is TRBJ2-7; D remains unclear. The receptor comes from an adult who was a healthcare worker with PCR-confirmed SARS-CoV-2 infection or an uninfected control (not recorded which). Here the CDR3 reads CASSLGFREQYF. The CDR3 DNA reads TGTGCCAGCAGCTTAGGGTTCCGCGAGCAGTACTTC.